These 14 T cell receptor beta chains came from one sample sequenced in a study of blood T cell repertoires in COVID-19. TCRdb keeps only in-frame clones here, not all; method: immunoSEQ multiplex PCR. Of approximately 200,000 clones listed, just under 90% are singletons. Input material: PBMCs or T cells enriched from blood (not recorded which). The receptors were gathered from a man younger than 40 who had recovered from COVID-19.

This clone was observed a handful of times. The V gene is TRBV5-4, the J gene TRBJ2-1; tentatively, D is TRBD1 (6 bases). V gave up 4 bases and J gave up 3 bases, with 17 bases separating them. Germline V gene sequence: CDR1 SGHNT, CDR2 YYREEE (reference sequence). This CDR3 comprises 16 residues. CDR3: CASSPDSIISYNEQFF. CDR3 bases: TGTGCCAGCAGCCCGGACAGTATCATTAGCTACAATGAGCAGTTCTTC.

The rearrangement joins TRBV5-4 to TRBJ1-1; the D gene is possibly TRBD1 (6 bases). This CDR3 is built from 16 residues. The V end was cut by 1 base, the J end by 0 bases, with 13 bases between. Germline V lookup: CDR1 SGHNT, CDR2 YYREEE (reference sequence). CDR3 sequence (DNA): TGTGCCAGCAGCTTGCGGACAGTTGGGATGAACACTGAAGCTTTCTTT. Protein: CASSLRTVGMNTEAFF. Filled out from reference TRBV5-4 and TRBJ1-1, the complete variable domain reads ETGVTQSPTHLIKTRGQQVTLRCSSQSGHNTVSWYQQALGQGPQFIFQYYREEENGRGNFPPRFSGLQFPNYSSELNVNALELDDSALYLCASSLRTVGMNTEAFFGQGTRLTVV.

The rearrangement links TRBV5-6 to TRBJ2-1; tentatively, D is TRBD1 (6 bases). Germline-derived CDR1 and CDR2 are SGHDT and YYEEEE. V was cut by 2 bases and J by 7 bases, with 13 bases left in between. The CDR3 is 14 amino acids. The CDR3 sequence: CASSFRGQQNEQFF. CDR3 bases: TGTGCCAGCAGCTTTCGTGGACAGCAGAATGAGCAGTTCTTC.

V gene TRBV5-1 combines with J gene TRBJ1-5; possibly TRBD1 for D (5 bases). Germline loops: CDR1 SGHRS, CDR2 YFSETQ. The CDR3 consists of 14 residues. V dropped 0 bases and J dropped 7 bases, with 11 bases sitting between them. The CDR3 protein is CASSLVGGGQPQHF. The CDR3 DNA follows: TGCGCCAGCAGCTTGGTGGGGGGAGGACAGCCCCAGCATTTT.

This chain links TRBV19 with TRBJ2-7, with D maybe TRBD1 (5 bases). Trimming removed 3 bases at V and 3 bases at J, with 9 bases between. CDR3 length: 13 residues. Germline V gives CDR1 LNHDA, CDR2 SQIVND (reference sequence). The CDR3 protein is CASSIVRDYEQYF. DNA for the CDR3: TGTGCCAGTAGTATCGTCAGGGACTACGAGCAGTACTTC.

V and J are TRBV19 and TRBJ1-5; 7 bases fit TRBD1. The V segment lost 6 bases and the J segment 5 bases; nucleotides outside the gene matches: 10. The CDR3 covers 15 residues. Germline values: CDR1 LNHDA, CDR2 SQIVND (reference sequence). CDR3 in DNA: TGTGCCAGTAGCCGATCAAGAACAGGGGATCAGCCCCAGCATTTT. It encodes CASSRSRTGDQPQHF.

This chain uses TRBV5-8 with TRBJ2-7; 7 positions agree with TRBD2. The CDR3 has 15 amino acids. After removal of 2 bases from V and 3 bases from J, the junction contained 8 bases not matched to a gene. The V gene's germline CDR1 is SGHTS and CDR2 YDEGEE. Here the CDR3 DNA reads TGTGCCAGCAGCTTAAAAGCGGGACCCCTCTACGAGCAGTACTTC. It is translated as CASSLKAGPLYEQYF.

The chain combines TRBV6-2 or TRBV6-3 with TRBJ1-1; unclear D gene. The germline gives CDR1 MNHEY, CDR2 SVGEGT. The ends were cut back, 4 bases at V and 3 bases at J, with 9 bases in the middle. The CDR3 consists of 13 residues. The CDR3 region is CASSFVRDTEAFF. CDR3 coding DNA: TGTGCCAGCAGTTTCGTGAGGGACACTGAAGCTTTCTTT.

The chain uses TRBV6-5 and TRBJ2-7, with 7 bases that match TRBD1. With 2 bases clipped from V and 7 bases from J, the junction kept 11 bases outside the gene matches. The CDR3 loop spans 15 amino acids. Germline CDR1 is MNHEY and CDR2 is SVGAGI. The CDR3 sequence is CASSYAGGASREQYF. CDR3 DNA sequence: TGTGCCAGCAGTTACGCAGGGGGAGCCTCTAGGGAGCAGTACTTC.

The V and J genes are TRBV7-6 and TRBJ2-1; 7 nucleotides align to TRBD1. CDR3 length: 15 residues. Germline CDR1 and CDR2: SGHVS and FNYEAQ. With V trimmed by 3 bases and J by 3 bases, 5 bases remained unmatched. CDR3 region: CASSLMTGLYNEQFF. The CDR3 bases are TGTGCCAGCAGCTTGATGACAGGGCTCTACAATGAGCAGTTCTTC.

In its sample, this clone was seen once. This rearrangement joins TRBV9 to TRBJ2-2; 7 bases align to TRBD1. With V trimmed by 0 bases and J by 4 bases, 0 bases remained unmatched. This CDR3 has 14 residues. Per germline, CDR1 SGDLS and CDR2 YYNGEE. The CDR3 sequence is CASSVDRGTGELFF. CDR3 sequence (DNA): TGTGCCAGCAGCGTAGACAGGGGCACCGGGGAGCTGTTTTTT.

This chain joins TRBV6-5 and TRBJ2-7; a possible D gene is TRBD2 (6 bases). Trimming took off 6 bases at V and 0 bases at J, with 15 bases between the two ends. The CDR3 has 15 residues. Germline CDR1 is MNHEY and CDR2 is SVGAGI. The CDR3 coding sequence is TGTGCCAGCAGGGCACTAGCCACTTCCTCCTACGAGCAGTACTTC. It yields the protein CASRALATSSYEQYF.

The chain links TRBV6-5 to TRBJ1-2, with D unresolved. Trimming stripped 7 bases from V and 5 bases from J, with 14 bases between. Germline V CDR1 and CDR2: MNHEY, SVGAGI. CDR3 length: 13 residues. The CDR3 nucleotides read TGTGCCAGCATGAGTACAGTCACATATGGCTACACCTTC. This sequence encodes CASMSTVTYGYTF.

The genes are TRBV29-1 and TRBJ2-7; possible D gene TRBD1, 5 bases. Between the trimmed V and J ends, which lost 4 bases and 9 bases, there was a span of 16 bases. This CDR3 has 12 residues. CDR1 and CDR2 (germline): SQVTM, ANQGSEA. The CDR3 bases are TGCAGCGTTGTCGATGGGGCAAAGGTGCAGTACTTC. Amino acid sequence: CSVVDGAKVQYF.